Each of the 21 T cell receptor beta chains below was sequenced from the same sample in a study of cytomegalovirus exposure and HLA in healthy donors listed by TCRdb under 2017. The library was produced with the immunoSEQ multiplex PCR assay. For the multiplex PCR, a mixture combining 60 forward primers for TCR Vbeta segments and 13 reverse primers for TCR Jbeta segments was used. The clones in this table, taken by TCRdb from immuneACCESS, are in-frame only. Not every clone is retained; where verified, under half of the shortfall comes from an unresolved V gene, and the cause of the rest is unknown. Within this sample are under 200,000 clones, with around 78% of them counted one time only. The ten most abundant clones make up 0.6% to 0.95% of the sample. Sequenced: PBMCs. The receptors here all came from a female donor in good health and CMV-seronegative.

V gene TRBV23-1 combines with J gene TRBJ1-1, with 7 positions matching TRBD1. TRBV23-1 is annotated as an ORF whose role is uncertain. The CDR3 is 21 amino acids. V shed 0 bases, J shed 0 bases, and the junction held 19 bases outside the gene matches. The CDR3 DNA is TGCGCCAGCAGTCAATCGCAAGGGGGCCCCCACTCTCTACATATGAACACTGAAGCTTTCTTT. Its translation: CASSQSQGGPHSLHMNTEAFF.

This chain joins TRBV6-5 and TRBJ1-5; 7 bases line up with TRBD1. The CDR3 runs to 13 residues. V was clipped by 6 bases and J by 7 bases; unmatched bases: 6. Germline V gene lookup returns CDR1 MNHEY and CDR2 SVGAGI. The CDR3 DNA follows: TGTGCCAGCAGCTCCGACAGGGTACAGCCCCAGCATTTT. Its protein is CASSSDRVQPQHF.

The chain combines TRBV4-2 with TRBJ1-5, with 8 positions matching TRBD1. Germline lookup yields CDR1 LGHNA and CDR2 YNFKEQ. The CDR3 is 14 amino acids. The J segment lost 5 bases and the V segment lost 2 bases, leaving 2 bases of the junction unmatched. The CDR3 DNA reads TGTGCCAGCAGCCAACAGACAGGGGATCAGCCCCAGCATTTT. Translated: CASSQQTGDQPQHF.

V is TRBV7-2 and J is TRBJ1-2; D is ambiguous. Germline V lookup: CDR1 SGHTA, CDR2 FQGNSA. The CDR3 runs 14 residues. Trimming pared 2 bases from V and 8 bases from J, leaving 15 bases between. The CDR3 DNA is TGTGCCAGCAGCTTATCAATAACCGTGCAGGGCTACACCTTC. Translated, it gives CASSLSITVQGYTF.

The chain employs TRBV2 and TRBJ2-2; a possible D gene is TRBD1 (6 bases). The CDR3 covers 14 residues. Trimming pared 5 bases from V and 7 bases from J, leaving 14 bases between. In germline, CDR1 is SNHLY, CDR2 FYNNEI. The CDR3 sequence: CASSPTGFYGELFF. The CDR3 DNA follows: TGTGCCAGCAGTCCGACAGGATTCTACGGGGAGCTGTTTTTT.

V gene TRBV30 combines with J gene TRBJ2-5, with TRBD1 identical over 9 bases. The J call could be wrong; TRBJ2-7 is a better fit for the DNA end. The CDR3 loop spans 16 amino acids. CDR1 and CDR2 (germline): GTSNPN, SVGIG (reference sequence). The CDR3 region has the DNA TGTGCCTGGAGTGTACCTGGGACAGGGCCAACCTACGAGCAGTACTTC. As protein: CAWSVPGTGPTYEQYF.

There are a few counts of this clone. The chain joins TRBV6-5 to TRBJ1-4; TRBD1 might be the D (5 bases). CDR3 length: 14 residues. Trimming shortened V by 6 bases and J by 7 bases, and 15 bases separated the two germline ends. Germline assignment: CDR1 MNHEY and CDR2 SVGAGI. The CDR3: CASSSTGVGEKLFF. In nucleotides, the CDR3 is TGTGCCAGCAGCTCAACAGGAGTGGGTGAAAAACTGTTTTTT.

The chain couples TRBV11-2 to TRBJ2-5; D unresolved. The V end lost 3 bases, the J end lost 1 base, and 6 bases lay between the germline ends. Germline CDR1 SGHAT, CDR2 FQNNGV. The CDR3 sequence is 13 residues long. The CDR3 region is CASSLLAQETQYF. CDR3 DNA sequence: TGTGCCAGCAGCTTGCTGGCCCAAGAGACCCAGTACTTC.

The J gene is TRBJ2-4, the V gene TRBV11-2; possibly TRBD2 for D (6 bases). Germline CDR1 is SGHAT and CDR2 is FQNNGV. This CDR3 is 19 amino acids long. The V and J ends lost 5 bases and 0 bases respectively, with 23 bases between them. The CDR3 DNA follows: TGTGCCAGCAGCCGCGGGGCATCCTATATTCTTGGAGCCAAAAACATTCAGTACTTC. The encoded protein is CASSRGASYILGAKNIQYF.

DNA of the CDR3: TGCAGCGTTACAGGGCAGTCGGACTCTGGGGCCAACGTCCTGACTTTC. Amino acid sequence: CSVTGQSDSGANVLTF. The chain uses TRBV29-1 and TRBJ2-6; perhaps TRBD1 as D (6 bases). The CDR3 consists of 16 residues. Looked up from germline, CDR1 is SQVTM and CDR2 is ANQGSEA. The ends were cut back, 5 bases at V and 0 bases at J, with 14 bases in the middle.

The V gene is TRBV5-5, the J gene TRBJ1-1, with D possibly matching TRBD1 (6 bases). This CDR3 has 13 residues. The germline V gene has CDR1 SGHKS and CDR2 YYEKEE (reference sequence). V was cut by 4 bases and J by 2 bases, with 9 bases left in between. In nucleotides, the CDR3 is TGTGCCAGCAGCGCACAGGGAAACACTGAAGCTTTCTTT. This gives the protein CASSAQGNTEAFF.

This chain joins TRBV2 and TRBJ1-6, with 8 nucleotides matching TRBD1. The CDR3 spans 15 residues. Germline V gene sequence: CDR1 SNHLY, CDR2 FYNNEI. V lost 7 bases to trimming and J lost 10 bases; unmatched junction nucleotides: 12. In DNA, the CDR3 is TGTGCCAGCAACGCCGGGACAGGCTCGGGGTCACCCCTCCACTTT. It yields the protein CASNAGTGSGSPLHF.

This chain links TRBV27 with TRBJ2-1; 8 nucleotides line up with TRBD1. Looked up from germline, CDR1 is MNHEY and CDR2 is SMNVEV (reference sequence). Germline trimming cut 7 bases from V and 8 bases from J; bases unmatched to any gene: 13. The CDR3 length is 15 residues. The CDR3 nucleotides are TGTGCCAGCACAACCTTGGGGACAGGAGGCCATGAGCAGTTCTTC. Encoded protein: CASTTLGTGGHEQFF.

The table lists this clone with a count of one. This sequence joins TRBV2 and TRBJ2-7; TRBD1 agrees at 12 bases. The CDR3 totals 14 residues. Germline trimming cut 6 bases from V and 4 bases from J; bases unmatched to any gene: 4. Germline V gene sequence: CDR1 SNHLY, CDR2 FYNNEI. The CDR3 DNA reads TGTGCCAGCAGCCAGGGACAGGGGGCATACGAGCAGTACTTC. This gives the protein CASSQGQGAYEQYF.

The chain uses TRBV7-6 and TRBJ2-3, with D perhaps matching TRBD1 (5 bases). V dropped 5 bases and J dropped 0 bases, with 21 bases sitting between them. The length of the CDR3 is 18 residues. CDR1 SGHVS and CDR2 FNYEAQ come from the germline V gene. CDR3 residues: CASSALSSHPGSTDTQYF. The CDR3 DNA follows: TGTGCCAGCAGCGCCCTATCGTCCCACCCAGGGAGCACAGATACGCAGTATTTT.

This clone was found a few times. The rearrangement links TRBV7-9 to TRBJ2-7; D is ambiguous. The V end lost 5 bases, the J end lost 2 bases, and 13 bases lay between the germline ends. This CDR3 has 14 amino acids. The V gene's germline CDR1 is SEHNR and CDR2 FQNEAQ (reference sequence). CDR3 nucleotide sequence: TGTGCCAGCAGCGTCGACACTGTGGCCTACGAGCAGTACTTC. Residues: CASSVDTVAYEQYF.

The V gene is TRBV11-2, the J gene TRBJ1-4; TRBD1 is a possible D gene (5 bases). V was trimmed by 1 base and J by 6 bases, leaving 12 bases between them. Germline values: CDR1 SGHAT, CDR2 FQNNGV. CDR3 length: 15 residues. The CDR3 is CASSLVGGADEKLFF. The CDR3 bases are TGTGCCAGCAGCTTAGTCGGCGGGGCTGATGAAAAACTGTTTTTT.

This sequence joins TRBV5-1 and TRBJ2-5; possibly TRBD2 for D (6 bases). Germline V gives CDR1 SGHRS, CDR2 YFSETQ. Trimming removed 3 bases at V and 1 base at J, with 10 bases between. The CDR3 is made up of 14 amino acids. CDR3 loop: CASSSGRPQETQYF. The CDR3, as DNA: TGCGCCAGCAGCTCGGGGAGGCCCCAAGAGACCCAGTACTTC.

The chain recombines TRBV11-2 with TRBJ2-5; TRBD2 aligns across 10 bases. The CDR3 sequence is 16 residues long. V gave up 1 base and J gave up 5 bases; unmatched junction bases: 7. Germline V lookup: CDR1 SGHAT, CDR2 FQNNGV. CDR3 in amino acids: CASSLGLAGAGETQYF. CDR3 bases: TGTGCCAGCAGCTTAGGGCTAGCGGGGGCGGGGGAGACCCAGTACTTC.

The V call is TRBV19, the J call TRBJ2-4, with TRBD1 identical over 9 bases. Germline-derived CDR1 and CDR2 are LNHDA and SQIVND (reference sequence). After removal of 6 bases from V and 7 bases from J, the junction contained 10 bases not matched to a gene. The CDR3 consists of 15 residues. The CDR3, as DNA: TGTGCCAGTAGCCCCAGTGGGACAGGGATCAACATTCAGTACTTC. This encodes CASSPSGTGINIQYF.

The CDR3 is CASSGKVGGSNQPQHF. CDR3 bases: TGTGCCAGCAGTGGGAAAGTTGGGGGGAGCAATCAGCCCCAGCATTTT. This rearrangement joins TRBV6-1 to TRBJ1-5; possibly TRBD1 for D (5 bases). The CDR3 contains 16 residues. Germline CDR1 is MNHNS and CDR2 is SASEGT. V lost 4 bases and J 1 base, leaving 14 bases between the germline ends.